Shown below are 31 T cell receptor beta chains from a single sample sequenced in a study of fetal regulatory T cell absence and autoimmunity. Data came from immunoSEQ multiplex PCR; TCRdb stores just in-frame clones and leaves some out. The table has approximately 46,000 clones, about 80% seen once. Material for sequencing was cord blood. Receptors originate from a newborn boy with IPEX syndrome.

V gene TRBV4-3 combines with J gene TRBJ2-5, with D maybe TRBD2 (6 bases). CDR1 is LGHNA, CDR2 YSLEER, per germline. This CDR3 is built from 14 residues. Trimming removed 6 bases from V and 5 bases from J, with 16 bases in between. The CDR3 reads CASSVGRRGETQYF. The DNA for the CDR3 is TGCGCCAGCAGTGTAGGACGGCGGGGCGAGACCCAGTACTTC.

The chain is built from TRBV27 and TRBJ2-3, with 8 bases lining up with TRBD2. The CDR3 sequence is 18 residues long. Trimming took 3 bases from V and 0 from J; bases not matched to a gene: 11. The germline V gene has CDR1 MNHEY and CDR2 SMNVEV (reference sequence). The CDR3 DNA reads as TGTGCCAGCAGTTTGGCCAGCGGGAGTGTCCTTAGCACAGATACGCAGTATTTT. Protein: CASSLASGSVLSTDTQYF.

This clone was counted a single time. The rearrangement links TRBV19 to TRBJ1-1; D unresolved. Looked up from germline, CDR1 is LNHDA and CDR2 is SQIVND (reference sequence). This CDR3 has 14 amino acids. Trimming left V 0 bases short and J 1 base short, with 6 bases between. For the CDR3, the DNA is TGTGCCAGTAGTATAGAACGGAGGAACACTGAAGCTTTCTTT. Translated: CASSIERRNTEAFF.

The J gene is TRBJ2-1, the V gene TRBV6-5, with no clear D. Germline lookup yields CDR1 MNHEY and CDR2 SVGAGI. V was cut by 2 bases and J by 7 bases, with 12 bases left in between. This CDR3 has 14 amino acids. The CDR3 coding sequence is TGTGCCAGCAGTTACGGAGTGGAGTTAAATGAGCAGTTCTTC. Protein sequence: CASSYGVELNEQFF.

V is TRBV18 and J is TRBJ2-7; TRBD1 is a possible D gene (5 bases). The ends were cut back, 3 bases at V and 6 bases at J, with 12 bases in the middle. CDR1 KGHSH and CDR2 LQKENI come from the germline V gene. CDR3 length equals 13 residues. CDR3 in amino acids: CASSPIRQGEQYF. The DNA of the CDR3 is TGTGCCAGCTCACCCATTCGCCAGGGCGAGCAGTACTTC.

The V gene is TRBV7-9, the J gene TRBJ2-1; D may be TRBD1 (6 bases). Germline CDR1 is SEHNR and CDR2 is FQNEAQ (reference sequence). The CDR3 has 14 residues. The V end was cut by 11 bases, the J end by 7 bases, with 21 bases between. Here the CDR3 reads CAHAGAPLGNEQFF. In DNA, the CDR3 is TGTGCCCACGCAGGGGCTCCACTTGGGAATGAGCAGTTCTTC.

The chain uses TRBV11-3 and TRBJ2-5; D may be TRBD1 (6 bases). The germline CDR1 and CDR2 sequences are SGHNT and YENEEA. Between the trimmed V and J ends, which lost 4 bases and 0 bases, there was a span of 12 bases. The CDR3 spans 15 residues. CDR3 loop: CASSSWDTYQETQYF. The CDR3, as DNA: TGTGCCAGCAGCTCATGGGACACGTACCAAGAGACCCAGTACTTC.

This clone has a handful of counts. The chain carries TRBV5-8 and TRBJ1-2, with no clear D. V was clipped by 0 bases and J by 0 bases, with 12 bases between them. Germline CDR1 reads SGHTS; CDR2 reads YDEGEE. This CDR3 region has 16 residues. The CDR3 loop reads CASSLGVIRANYGYTF. The CDR3 coding sequence is TGTGCCAGCAGCTTGGGCGTCATTCGGGCTAACTATGGCTACACCTTC.

The chain has TRBV30 and TRBJ2-5; 8 bases match TRBD1. The V and J ends lost 1 base and 5 bases, in that order; junction bases with no gene match: 12. There are 16 residues in the CDR3. Per the germline V gene, CDR1 is GTSNPN and CDR2 is SVGIG (reference sequence). CDR3 nucleotides: TGTGCCTGGAGTGCCCAACCTCAGGGGGCAGGGGAGACCCAGTACTTC. The encoded protein is CAWSAQPQGAGETQYF. Complete variable domain (other parts from reference TRBV30 and TRBJ2-5): SQTIHQWPATLVQPVGSPLSLECTVEGTSNPNLYWYRQAAGRGLQLLFYSVGIGQISSEVPQNLSASRPQDRQFILSSKKLLLSDSGFYLCAWSAQPQGAGETQYFGPGTRLLVL.

J is TRBJ2-7 and V is TRBV27; 7 positions agree with TRBD1. Losses at the gene ends were 4 bases for V and 3 bases for J; bases not matched to a gene: 3. Germline V gives CDR1 MNHEY, CDR2 SMNVEV (reference sequence). This CDR3 has 13 amino acids. The CDR3 nucleotides are TGTGCCAGCAGTTCGGCAGGGGGCTACGAGCAGTACTTC. Protein sequence: CASSSAGGYEQYF.

There are a few counts of this clone. V is TRBV11-3 and J is TRBJ1-1; no reliable D call. V was pared by 0 bases and J by 0 bases, with 2 bases between. The CDR3 has 13 residues. CDR1 is SGHNT, CDR2 YENEEA, per germline. CDR3 bases: TGTGCCAGCAGCTTAGATCTGAACACTGAAGCTTTCTTT. Protein: CASSLDLNTEAFF.

The gene calls are TRBV30 and TRBJ1-2; no firm D call. The length of the CDR3 is 9 residues. CDR1 is GTSNPN, CDR2 SVGIG, per germline (reference sequence). CDR3 nucleotide sequence: TGTGCTATCGACTATGGCTACACCTTC. It translates to CAIDYGYTF.

The rearrangement links TRBV7-2 to TRBJ2-7, with TRBD2 as a possible D gene (5 bases). V lost 3 bases and J lost 3, with 15 bases in between. This CDR3 is built from 15 residues. Germline V gene lookup returns CDR1 SGHTA and CDR2 FQGNSA. CDR3 nucleotides: TGTGCCAGCAGCTTCTTGCCGACCGGGAACTACGAGCAGTACTTC. Amino acids: CASSFLPTGNYEQYF.

The chain combines TRBV27 with TRBJ2-1, with TRBD2 identical over 10 bases. The CDR3 has 17 residues. V was clipped by 5 bases and J by 0 bases; unmatched bases: 7. Germline CDR1 reads MNHEY; CDR2 reads SMNVEV (reference sequence). CDR3 nucleotide sequence: TGTGCCAGCAGTCTACTAGCGGGGTCCAGCTCCTACAATGAGCAGTTCTTC. Its translation is CASSLLAGSSSYNEQFF.

The chain carries TRBV13 and TRBJ2-3, with TRBD2 as a possible D gene (5 bases). The CDR3 extends over 17 amino acids. From germline, CDR1 is PRHDT and CDR2 FYEKMQ (reference sequence). The ends were cut back, 4 bases at V and 2 bases at J, with 19 bases in the middle. The CDR3 protein is CASSSKDGREPTDTQYF. CDR3 DNA sequence: TGTGCCAGCAGCTCGAAAGACGGACGGGAACCCACAGATACGCAGTATTTT. Full variable domain (missing parts from reference TRBV13 and TRBJ2-3): AAGVIQSPRHLIKEKRETATLKCYPIPRHDTVYWYQQGPGQDPQFLISFYEKMQSDKGSIPDRFSAQQFSDYHSELNMSSLELGDSALYFCASSSKDGREPTDTQYFGPGTRLTVL.

V gene TRBV15 combines with J gene TRBJ2-7; D unclear. Germline V lookup: CDR1 LNHNV, CDR2 YYDKDF (reference sequence). CDR3 size: 14 residues. Trimming pared 0 bases from V and 3 bases from J, leaving 9 bases between. This chain's CDR3 is CATSRDFMGYEQYF. The CDR3 DNA reads TGTGCCACCAGCAGAGACTTTATGGGCTACGAGCAGTACTTC.

The chain couples TRBV5-1 to TRBJ2-2; D possibly corresponds to TRBD2 (6 bases). V gave up 0 bases and J gave up 2 bases, with 8 bases separating them. CDR1 is SGHRS and CDR2 is YFSETQ in the germline V gene. This CDR3 contains 15 residues. CDR3 DNA: TGCGCCAGCAGCTTGGCCGGGACTAACACCGGGGAGCTGTTTTTT. Protein product: CASSLAGTNTGELFF.

Here the CDR3 reads CASSRFGLAGSTDTQYF. DNA for the CDR3: TGTGCCAGCTCACGCTTTGGACTAGCGGGGAGCACAGATACGCAGTATTTT. The chain is built from TRBV18 and TRBJ2-3, with TRBD2 matching 12 bases. Germline loops: CDR1 KGHSH, CDR2 LQKENI. The CDR3 spans 17 residues. J lost 0 bases, V lost 4 bases, and 5 bases had no gene match. Combining the CDR3 with reference TRBV18 and TRBJ2-3 gives the whole variable domain NAGVMQNPRHLVRRRGQEARLRCSPMKGHSHVYWYRQLPEEGLKFMVYLQKENIIDESGMPKERFSAEFPKEGPSILRIQQVVRGDSAAYFCASSRFGLAGSTDTQYFGPGTRLTVL.

This CDR3 reads CASSLERGPIQETQYF. Here the CDR3 DNA reads TGCGCCAGCAGCTTGGAGAGGGGGCCCATACAAGAGACCCAGTACTTC. This rearrangement joins TRBV5-1 to TRBJ2-5; 7 bases fit TRBD1. V shed 0 bases and J 2 bases; nucleotides not matched to a gene: 7. This CDR3 has 16 amino acids. The germline V gene encodes CDR1 SGHRS and CDR2 YFSETQ.

The chain joins TRBV6-1 to TRBJ1-5; D may be TRBD1 (5 bases). Per the germline V gene, CDR1 is MNHNS and CDR2 is SASEGT. CDR3 length: 14 amino acids. V lost 5 bases and J 2 bases, leaving 10 bases between the germline ends. Here the CDR3 DNA reads TGTGCCAGCAGTCCGGGACCACGCAATCAGCCCCAGCATTTT. As protein: CASSPGPRNQPQHF.

This chain uses TRBV18 with TRBJ2-3; 10 bases are a match to TRBD2. The CDR3 consists of 19 residues. With V trimmed by 3 bases and J by 1 base, 13 bases remained unmatched. Looked up from germline, CDR1 is KGHSH and CDR2 is LQKENI. CDR3 loop: CASSPIASGGYKGTDTQYF. As DNA, the CDR3 is TGTGCCAGCTCACCTATTGCTAGCGGGGGATACAAAGGCACAGATACGCAGTATTTT.

The CDR3 protein is CASSSGQGARNEQFF. DNA for the CDR3: TGTGCCAGCAGTTCTGGACAGGGGGCGAGGAATGAGCAGTTCTTC. The chain joins TRBV5-6 to TRBJ2-1, with 11 positions matching TRBD1. Germline lookup yields CDR1 SGHDT and CDR2 YYEEEE. The V gene end was trimmed by 5 bases and the J gene end by 7 bases; junction bases not matched to a gene: 8. The CDR3 length is 15 residues.

CDR3 sequence (DNA): TGTGCCAGCAGCTTATCAGGGGTGGAGCGGGAGACCCAGTACTTC. This gives the protein CASSLSGVERETQYF. The chain joins TRBV7-9 to TRBJ2-5; the D gene is possibly TRBD1 (6 bases). CDR1 and CDR2 (germline): SEHNR, FQNEAQ (reference sequence). This CDR3 spans 15 amino acids. V was clipped by 2 bases and J by 5 bases, with 15 bases between them.

This clone has just one count. The V and J genes are TRBV27 and TRBJ1-2; D gene unclear. Germline lookup yields CDR1 MNHEY and CDR2 SMNVEV (reference sequence). Trimming removed 2 bases from V and 2 bases from J, with 6 bases in between. This CDR3 has 13 amino acids. The CDR3 DNA reads TGTGCCAGCAGTTTAGGGCAAAACTATGGCTACACCTTC. This gives the protein CASSLGQNYGYTF.

The rearrangement joins TRBV6-5 to TRBJ2-3; D not certain. Per the germline V gene, CDR1 is MNHEY and CDR2 is SVGAGI. There are 13 residues in the CDR3. V was pared by 0 bases and J by 2 bases, with 3 bases between. CDR3 sequence: CASSYSFTDTQYF. For the CDR3, the DNA is TGTGCCAGCAGTTACTCCTTCACAGATACGCAGTATTTT.

V gene TRBV19 combines with J gene TRBJ1-2; the match to TRBD1 covers 9 bases. The junction had 5 bases not matched to a gene; V was cut back by 5 bases and J by 4 bases. Per the germline V gene, CDR1 is LNHDA and CDR2 is SQIVND (reference sequence). This CDR3 region has 14 residues. The DNA of the CDR3 is TGTGCCAGTAGTTTGACAGGGGGGGTCTATGGCTACACCTTC. Translating gives CASSLTGGVYGYTF.

This chain links TRBV11-1 with TRBJ2-3; TRBD2 matches 8 bases. After removal of 0 bases from V and 4 bases from J, the junction contained 6 bases not matched to a gene. The germline gives CDR1 SGHAT, CDR2 FQDESV (reference sequence). This CDR3 has 16 amino acids. The chain's CDR3 is CASSLAPSGSADTQYF. The CDR3 region has the DNA TGTGCCAGCAGCTTAGCGCCCAGCGGGAGCGCAGATACGCAGTATTTT.

This clone was observed a few times. The V call is TRBV19, the J call TRBJ1-5, with D unclear. Trimming left V 0 bases short and J 4 bases short, with 4 bases between. The length of the CDR3 is 13 residues. CDR1 and CDR2 from the germline V gene are LNHDA and SQIVND (reference sequence). In nucleotides, the CDR3 is TGTGCCAGTAGTATAGACAAAAATCAGCCCCAGCATTTT. It encodes CASSIDKNQPQHF.

This chain links TRBV5-1 with TRBJ2-7; perhaps TRBD2 as D (5 bases). Germline V gene sequence: CDR1 SGHRS, CDR2 YFSETQ. Between the trimmed V and J ends, which lost 0 bases and 4 bases, there was a span of 11 bases. There are 14 residues in the CDR3. CDR3 protein: CASSLAAEGYEQYF. The DNA of the CDR3 is TGCGCCAGCAGCTTGGCAGCCGAGGGTTACGAGCAGTACTTC.

V gene TRBV6-1 combines with J gene TRBJ1-3; 7 bases match TRBD1. The CDR3 is 15 residues long. CDR1 MNHNS and CDR2 SASEGT come from the germline V gene. The J segment lost 4 bases and the V segment lost 7 bases, leaving 10 bases of the junction unmatched. The CDR3: CASINRGARGNTIYF. The CDR3 nucleotides read TGTGCCAGCATCAACAGGGGCGCAAGGGGAAACACCATATATTTT.

This clone appeared a few times. The chain is built from TRBV6-5 and TRBJ1-6, with a weak D call TRBD1 (5 bases). Trimming cost V 6 bases and J 5 bases, with 11 bases left between them. Germline CDR1 and CDR2: MNHEY and SVGAGI. The CDR3 loop spans 14 amino acids. The DNA for the CDR3 is TGTGCCAGCAGAACCGGGACGGATAATTCACCCCTCCACTTT. This codes for CASRTGTDNSPLHF.